The 8 T cell receptor beta chains below all came from one sample that was sequenced in a study of blood T cell repertoires in COVID-19. Clones were read by immunoSEQ multiplex PCR, and TCRdb kept only the in-frame ones, dropping some. The profile shows 300,000 to 400,000 clones, approximately 86% of them singletons. Sequencing input: PBMCs or T cells enriched from blood (not recorded which). All receptors derive from a woman in her forties with acute COVID-19.

This clone was observed a single time. The J gene is TRBJ1-2, the V gene TRBV7-2, with D uncertain. V shed 1 base and J shed 8 bases, with 11 bases lying between them. CDR3 size: 13 residues. Germline V gives CDR1 SGHTA, CDR2 FQGNSA. CDR3 DNA sequence: TGTGCCAGCAGCTTAGATGGAGGGAGAGGCTACACCTTC. Translated, it gives CASSLDGGRGYTF.

Only one count was recorded for this clone. The chain has TRBV6-2 or TRBV6-3 and TRBJ1-1; D remains ambiguous. The CDR3 length is 12 residues. V lost 6 bases and J lost 2, with 7 bases in between. Germline lookup yields CDR1 MNHEY and CDR2 SVGEGT. The CDR3 DNA reads TGTGCCAGCAGCCGACAAAACACTGAAGCTTTCTTT. Translation gives CASSRQNTEAFF.

This clone has only a few counts. This chain joins TRBV2 and TRBJ2-1; D possibly corresponds to TRBD1 (7 bases). V shed 3 bases and J shed 6 bases, with 18 bases lying between them. CDR3 length: 16 amino acids. The germline V gene has CDR1 SNHLY and CDR2 FYNNEI. The CDR3 DNA sequence: TGTGCCAGCAGTGAGGAGGGACAGTTACCTACCAATGAGCAGTTCTTC. It encodes CASSEEGQLPTNEQFF.

The CDR3 reads CASSPNRVTNEKLFF. In DNA form, the CDR3 reads TGCGCCAGCAGCCCTAACAGGGTTACTAATGAAAAACTGTTTTTT. V and J are TRBV4-3 and TRBJ1-4, with a tentative D call TRBD1 (6 bases). CDR1 and CDR2 from the germline V gene are LGHNA and YSLEER. V gave up 4 bases and J gave up 2 bases, with 11 bases separating them. There are 15 residues in the CDR3.

This clone was recorded only once. This chain links TRBV2 with TRBJ2-5, with D possibly being TRBD2 (5 bases). Germline CDR1 SNHLY, CDR2 FYNNEI. V gave up 3 bases and J gave up 2 bases, with 16 bases separating them. The CDR3 spans 16 residues. CDR3 region: CASSDPSGSGQETQYF. The CDR3 DNA reads as TGTGCCAGCAGTGACCCTAGTGGGAGTGGGCAAGAGACCCAGTACTTC.

The chain employs TRBV5-6 and TRBJ2-1, with a tentative D call TRBD2 (5 bases). CDR3 length equals 17 residues. Germline V gene data show CDR1 as SGHDT and CDR2 as YYEEEE. With 4 bases removed from V and 7 bases from J, the gap between germline ends came to 24 bases. The CDR3 region is CASSLDVGYVSGNEQFF. DNA of the CDR3: TGTGCCAGCAGCCTGGACGTGGGGTATGTTTCGGGGAATGAGCAGTTCTTC.

V is TRBV28 and J is TRBJ1-2; no clear D. Trimming took off 6 bases at V and 8 bases at J, with 19 bases between the two ends. CDR1 is MDHEN, CDR2 SYDVKM, per germline. The CDR3 has 14 amino acids. CDR3 residues: CASSLTEYVGGYTF. For the CDR3, the DNA is TGTGCCAGCAGCTTAACAGAGTACGTAGGCGGCTACACCTTC.

This chain uses TRBV6-5 with TRBJ1-4; the match to TRBD1 covers 7 bases. The CDR3 is made up of 15 amino acids. J was trimmed by 6 bases and V by 4 bases; bases with no gene match: 8. Germline CDR1 MNHEY, CDR2 SVGAGI. CDR3 sequence reads: CASSSDRVGYEKLFF. For the CDR3, the DNA is TGTGCCAGCAGTTCCGACAGGGTTGGTTATGAAAAACTGTTTTTT.